The count of the clone carrying this T cell receptor beta chain is one. Followed over time, Seattle patients had been enrolled while infection was active. This sample is part of a study of blood T cell repertoires in COVID-19. The germline gives CDR1 SGHNT, CDR2 YYREEE (reference sequence). The CDR3 runs to 19 residues. Trimming at V came to 2 bases and at J to 6 bases, leaving 16 bases not matched to a gene. As handled by the study authors: For nucleated cells, counts were estimated from reference gene primer amplification. Libraries were prepared by immunoSEQ multiplex PCR; TCRdb keeps only in-frame clonotypes and omits some of them. Clonal size and the V and J genes are those of that table, whereas D and trimming came from the DNA. The table lists some 290,000 clones, around 87% of them singletons, with 0.8% to 1.3% in the top ten.

The source material was peripheral blood. This clonotype was obtained from a woman aged 40-49 years with COVID-19, enrolled during active disease. The genes are TRBV5-4 and TRBJ2-1; 11 positions agree with TRBD1. The CDR3 sequence is CASSFHSGQGEGRRNEQFF. The CDR3 nucleotides are TGTGCCAGCAGCTTTCACTCGGGACAGGGGGAGGGCCGCCGCAATGAGCAGTTCTTC.